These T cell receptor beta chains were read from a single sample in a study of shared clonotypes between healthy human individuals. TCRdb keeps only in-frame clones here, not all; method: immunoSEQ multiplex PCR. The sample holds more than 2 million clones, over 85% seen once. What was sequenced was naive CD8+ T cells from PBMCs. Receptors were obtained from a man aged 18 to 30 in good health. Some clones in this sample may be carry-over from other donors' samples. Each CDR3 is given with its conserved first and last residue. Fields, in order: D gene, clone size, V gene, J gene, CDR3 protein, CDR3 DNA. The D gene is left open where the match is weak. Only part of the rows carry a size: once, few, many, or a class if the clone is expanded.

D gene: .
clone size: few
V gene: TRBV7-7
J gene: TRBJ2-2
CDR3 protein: CASSPIGGELFF
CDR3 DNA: TGTGCCAGCAGCCCTATAGGCGGGGAGCTGTTTTTT

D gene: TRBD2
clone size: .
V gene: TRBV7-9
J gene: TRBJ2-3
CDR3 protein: CASSLTSGGTDTQYF
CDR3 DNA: TGTGCCAGCAGCTTAACTAGCGGGGGCACAGATACGCAGTATTTT

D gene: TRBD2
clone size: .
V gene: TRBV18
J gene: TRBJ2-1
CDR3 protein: CASSPPGLAGWEQFF
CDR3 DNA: TGTGCCAGCTCACCACCGGGACTAGCGGGATGGGAGCAGTTCTTC

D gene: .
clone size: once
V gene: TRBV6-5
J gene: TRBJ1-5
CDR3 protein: CAIGGRVGQPQHF
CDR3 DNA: TGTGCCATTGGGGGGAGAGTCGGTCAGCCCCAGCATTTT

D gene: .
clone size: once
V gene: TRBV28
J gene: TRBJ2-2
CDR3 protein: CASSQGNGELFF
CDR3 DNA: TGTGCCAGCAGTCAGGGAAACGGGGAGCTGTTTTTT

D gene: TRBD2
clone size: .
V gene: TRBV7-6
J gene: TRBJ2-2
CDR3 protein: CASSARLAGRTGELFF
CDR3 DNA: TGTGCCAGCAGCGCGCGACTAGCGGGACGCACCGGGGAGCTGTTTTTT

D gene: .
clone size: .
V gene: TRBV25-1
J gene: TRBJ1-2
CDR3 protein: CASSESTATYGYTF
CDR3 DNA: TGTGCCAGCAGTGAATCCACAGCTACCTATGGCTACACCTTC

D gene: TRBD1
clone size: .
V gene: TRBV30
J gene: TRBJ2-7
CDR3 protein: CAWSVGTGINEQYF
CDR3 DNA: TGTGCCTGGAGTGTTGGGACAGGGATCAACGAGCAGTACTTC

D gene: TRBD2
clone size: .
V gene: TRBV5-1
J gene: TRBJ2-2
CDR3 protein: CASTPSGTSGPRELFF
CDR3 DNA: TGCGCCAGCACCCCCTCCGGGACTAGCGGTCCCCGGGAGCTGTTTTTT

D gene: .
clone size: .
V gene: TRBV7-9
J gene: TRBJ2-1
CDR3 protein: CASSLSGNEQFF
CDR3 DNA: TGTGCCAGCAGCCTTAGTGGCAATGAGCAGTTCTTC

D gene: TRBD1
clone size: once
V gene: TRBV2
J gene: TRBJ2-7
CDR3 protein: CASSEGGTGAYEQYF
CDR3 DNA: TGTGCCAGCAGTGAAGGGGGGACAGGGGCCTACGAGCAGTACTTC

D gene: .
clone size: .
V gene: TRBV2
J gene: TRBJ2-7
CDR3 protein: CASIRGESYEQYF
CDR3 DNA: TGTGCCAGCATAAGGGGAGAATCCTACGAGCAGTACTTC

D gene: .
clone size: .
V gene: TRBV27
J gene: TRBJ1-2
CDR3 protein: CASSLSSEAGRSIGYTF
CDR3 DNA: TGTGCCAGCAGTTTATCGTCCGAGGCCGGGCGATCTATCGGCTACACCTTC

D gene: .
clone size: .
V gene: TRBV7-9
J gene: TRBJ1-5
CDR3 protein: CASSSIHNSNQPQHF
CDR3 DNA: TGTGCCAGCAGCTCCATACATAATTCGAATCAGCCCCAGCATTTT

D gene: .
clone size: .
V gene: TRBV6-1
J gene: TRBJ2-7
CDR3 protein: CASSDSDRSYEQYF
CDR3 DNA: TGTGCCAGCAGTGATTCGGACCGGTCCTACGAGCAGTACTTC

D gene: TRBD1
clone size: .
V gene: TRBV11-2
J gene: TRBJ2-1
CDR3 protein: CASSRDRGLDNEQFF
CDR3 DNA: TGTGCCAGCAGCCGTGACAGGGGGCTCGACAATGAGCAGTTCTTC

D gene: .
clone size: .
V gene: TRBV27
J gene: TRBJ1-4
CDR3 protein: CASSSFNEKLFF
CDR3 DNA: TGTGCCAGCAGTTCATTTAATGAAAAACTGTTTTTT

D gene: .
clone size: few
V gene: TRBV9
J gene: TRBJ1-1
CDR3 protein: CASSVDQGTEAFF
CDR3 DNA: TGTGCCAGCAGCGTAGATCAGGGCACTGAAGCTTTCTTT

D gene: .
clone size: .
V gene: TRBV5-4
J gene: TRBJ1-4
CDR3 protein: CASSPTPAEKLFF
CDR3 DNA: TGTGCCAGCAGCCCCACTCCGGCGGAAAAACTGTTTTTT

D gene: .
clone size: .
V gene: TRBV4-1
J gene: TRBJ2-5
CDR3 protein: CASSQGENSLRGETQYF
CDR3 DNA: TGCGCCAGCAGCCAAGGTGAGAACTCACTCCGCGGGGAGACCCAGTACTTC

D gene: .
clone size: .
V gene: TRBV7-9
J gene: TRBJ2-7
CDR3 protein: CASSLVSRPEDEQYF
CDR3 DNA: TGTGCCAGCAGCTTAGTTTCCCGGCCTGAGGACGAGCAGTACTTC

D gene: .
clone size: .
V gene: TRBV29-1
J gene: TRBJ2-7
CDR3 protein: CSVDQAGTYEQYF
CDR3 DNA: TGCAGCGTTGACCAGGCGGGCACCTACGAGCAGTACTTC

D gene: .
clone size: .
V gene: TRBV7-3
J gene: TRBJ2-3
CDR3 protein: CASSPSDAPRQYF
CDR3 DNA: TGTGCCAGCAGCCCTTCGGACGCTCCCCGGCAGTATTTT

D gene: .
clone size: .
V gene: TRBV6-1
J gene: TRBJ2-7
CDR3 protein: CASSEEPGLRASEQYF
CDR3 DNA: TGTGCCAGCAGTGAGGAGCCGGGACTCCGAGCCTCCGAGCAGTACTTC

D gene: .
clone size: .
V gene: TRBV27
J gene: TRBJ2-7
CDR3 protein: CASSLMGHSYEQYF
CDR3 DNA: TGTGCCAGCAGTTTAATGGGGCACTCCTACGAGCAGTACTTC

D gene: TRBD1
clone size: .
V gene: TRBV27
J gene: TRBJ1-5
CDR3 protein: CASSLLGTGGSSNQPQHF
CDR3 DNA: TGTGCCAGCAGTTTACTGGGGACAGGGGGCTCGAGCAATCAGCCCCAGCATTTT

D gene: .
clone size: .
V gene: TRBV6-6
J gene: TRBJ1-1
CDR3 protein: CASSYAEGPNTEAFF
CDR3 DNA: TGTGCCAGCAGTTACGCCGAGGGACCGAACACTGAAGCTTTCTTT

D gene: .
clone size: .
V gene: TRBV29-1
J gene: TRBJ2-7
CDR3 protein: CSVQASEQYF
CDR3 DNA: TGCAGCGTTCAAGCCTCCGAGCAGTACTTC

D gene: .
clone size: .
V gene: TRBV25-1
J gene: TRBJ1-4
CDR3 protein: CASSRLANEKLFF
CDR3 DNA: TGTGCCAGCAGTAGACTGGCTAATGAAAAACTGTTTTTT

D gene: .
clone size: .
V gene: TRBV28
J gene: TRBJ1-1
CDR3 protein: CASSLRQAYMNTEAFF
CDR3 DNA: TGTGCCAGCAGTTTACGACAGGCGTATATGAACACTGAAGCTTTCTTT

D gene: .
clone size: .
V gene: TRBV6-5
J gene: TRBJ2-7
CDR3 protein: CASRPHPTSYEQYF
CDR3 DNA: TGTGCCAGCAGACCCCATCCCACCTCCTACGAGCAGTACTTC

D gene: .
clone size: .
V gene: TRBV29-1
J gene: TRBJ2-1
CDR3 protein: CSVGQGEQFF
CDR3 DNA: TGCAGCGTTGGGCAGGGTGAGCAGTTCTTC

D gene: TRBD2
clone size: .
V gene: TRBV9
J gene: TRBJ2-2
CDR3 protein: CASSEQRLAEWNTGELFF
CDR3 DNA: TGTGCCAGCAGCGAACAACGACTAGCGGAGTGGAATACCGGGGAGCTGTTTTTT